This TCR beta chain was obtained from a study of blood T cell repertoires in COVID-19. Study-level information: Donors in the United States, Italy and Spain gave samples during acute or convalescent COVID-19. PBMCs, B-cell-depleted T cells, or T cells were the source of the cDNA or gDNA that made up the material.

Deletions cut 3 bases from V and 6 bases from J, with 12 bases between. The germline V gene encodes CDR1 KGHSH and CDR2 LQKENI. The CDR3 is made up of 14 amino acids. In Seattle, patients joined the study during active infection and were tracked longitudinally. In the original processing: Using reference gene primer amplification, nucleated cell counts were estimated. This table comes from immunoSEQ multiplex PCR, and its TCRdb copy is limited to in-frame clones, with some not included. The D gene and trimming were derived from the DNA, and the V and J assignments and clone size from that table. The sample contains about 170,000 clones, approximately 85% of which appear only once.

Sample: peripheral blood. This receptor was taken from an elderly man with COVID-19, enrolled during active disease. The chain recombines TRBV18 with TRBJ1-3; D remains ambiguous. DNA of the CDR3: TGTGCCAGCTCACCGTCAGGTGCTGAAAACACCATATATTTT. Amino acid sequence: CASSPSGAENTIYF.